This T cell receptor beta chain was retrieved from a study of molecular identifiers for immune sequencing clone quantification. The CDR3 is 13 residues long. Germline CDR1 DFQATT, CDR2 SNEGSKA (reference sequence). Trimming stripped 0 bases from V and 3 bases from J, with 9 bases between. With regard to this clonotype: A much bigger clone sits one base away, suggesting this may be a read error.

TCRdb passed the PCR reads through MiXCR, listing each CDR3 protein once. Altogether tens of thousands of distinct CDR3 sequences are present, around 20% being singletons, with the ten largest covering 1.1%. This clonotype was obtained from a human donor in good health. Some libraries in this study had Jurkat cell RNA spiked in. The chain uses TRBV20-1 and TRBJ2-7, with D unclear. The sample was naive CD8+ T cells from blood, with Jurkat cell RNA spiked in. As for subset: FACS-sorted CD8+CD4-CCR7+CD45RA+ naive T cells. The CDR3 sequence is CSARDLRIYEQYF. DNA of the CDR3: TGCAGTGCTAGAGATTTGCGCATCTACGAGCAGTACTTC.